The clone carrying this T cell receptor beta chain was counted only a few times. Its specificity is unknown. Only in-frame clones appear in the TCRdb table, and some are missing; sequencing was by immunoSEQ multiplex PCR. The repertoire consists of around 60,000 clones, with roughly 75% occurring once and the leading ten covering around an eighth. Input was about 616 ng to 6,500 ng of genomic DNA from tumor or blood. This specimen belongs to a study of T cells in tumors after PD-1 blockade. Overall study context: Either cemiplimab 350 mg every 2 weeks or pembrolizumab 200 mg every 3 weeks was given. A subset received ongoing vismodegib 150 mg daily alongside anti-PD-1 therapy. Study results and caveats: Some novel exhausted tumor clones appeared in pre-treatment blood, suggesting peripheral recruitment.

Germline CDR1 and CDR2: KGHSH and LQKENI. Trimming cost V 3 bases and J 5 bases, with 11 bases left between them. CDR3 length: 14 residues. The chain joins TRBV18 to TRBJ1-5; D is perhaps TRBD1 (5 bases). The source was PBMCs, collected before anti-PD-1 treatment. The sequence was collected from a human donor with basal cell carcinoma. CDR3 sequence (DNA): TGTGCCAGCTCACCTGACAGATTTTATCAGCCCCAGCATTTT. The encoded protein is CASSPDRFYQPQHF.